This TCR beta chain was captured by sequencing in a study of shared clonotypes between healthy human individuals. Measured with immunoSEQ multiplex PCR; TCRdb has only the in-frame clones, and not every one. In the table there are a few million clones, roughly nine tenths of which are singletons. This clonotype originated in a young man in good health. The sequencing input was naive CD4+ T cells sorted from blood. Documented subset: CD45RA+ positively selected.

CDR3 in DNA: TGTGCCAGCAGATTTCCTGACAGGGTGGGCTATGGCTACACCTTC. Translating gives CASRFPDRVGYGYTF. The rearrangement uses TRBV6-5 and TRBJ1-2, with TRBD1 matching 7 bases. V dropped 6 bases and J dropped 4; count of bases not matched to a gene: 11. Germline V gene sequence: CDR1 MNHEY, CDR2 SVGAGI. The CDR3 is 15 amino acids.